This T cell receptor (beta chain) was identified in a study of molecular identifiers for immune sequencing clone quantification. About this clonotype: Its target is unknown. A much larger clone lies one base from this, so it may be a read error.

Via MiXCR, TCRdb re-called the PCR reads, giving one row per CDR3 protein. Of roughly 71,000 distinct CDR3 sequences listed, under 20% are singletons. Whole-study results and caveats: Barcodes shared by identical TCR molecules could lead to underestimated sizes of highly expanded clones. Spiked Jurkat TCR RNA equal to one cell could reportedly be picked out among 900,000 to 1,000,000 naive cells. Under 1% of molecules in naive cells, but over 98% of effector molecules, belonged to clones above 20 RNA copies.

The CDR3 extends over 13 amino acids. Per germline, CDR1 DFQATT and CDR2 SNEGSKA (reference sequence). The sorting of naive CD8 T cells used the CD8+CD4-CCR7+CD45RA+ phenotype. V and J are TRBV20-1 and TRBJ2-3; D remains ambiguous. This receptor was obtained from a human donor in good health. Some libraries in this study had Jurkat cell RNA spiked in. The sample was naive CD8+ T cells from blood, with Jurkat cell RNA spiked in. Subset in this sample: FACS-sorted CD8+CD4-CCR7+CD45RA+ naive T cells. CDR3 protein: CCAPGLITDTQYF. The CDR3, as DNA: TGCTGTGCTCCGGGCCTTATCACAGATACGCAGTATTTT.